One sample yielded the 30 T cell receptor beta chains listed below, sequenced in a study of T-cell memory formation after mild COVID-19. TCRdb reprocessed the 5' RACE reads via MiXCR and lists one record per CDR3 protein. This sample has roughly 310,000 distinct CDR3 sequences, with 15% to 20% found just once. The sample taken for sequencing was PBMCs or a T cell subset sorted from them (not recorded which). These receptors were taken from a young man who had mild COVID-19 (a few samples of this study predate the infection). Cell type and time point are not known.

The rearrangement joins TRBV28 to TRBJ2-3; D is tentatively TRBD1 or TRBD2 (5 bases each). Germline CDR1 and CDR2: MDHEN and SYDVKM. The CDR3 loop spans 13 amino acids. The ends were cut back, 7 bases at V and 6 bases at J, with 14 bases in the middle. CDR3 nucleotide sequence: TGTGCCAGCATACCGCCGGGGACGGATACGCAGTATTTT. It specifies CASIPPGTDTQYF.

This clonotype was observed a handful of times. V gene TRBV6-5 combines with J gene TRBJ1-6; 7 nucleotides match TRBD1. This CDR3 is 16 amino acids long. Germline values: CDR1 MNHEY, CDR2 SVGAGI. After removal of 5 bases from V and 7 bases from J, the junction contained 11 bases not matched to a gene. The CDR3 sequence: CASSTPVADRNSPLHF. CDR3 bases: TGTGCCAGCAGTACCCCGGTAGCGGACAGGAATTCACCCCTCCACTTT.

V usage is TRBV6-6 and J usage is TRBJ2-2; D possibly uses TRBD1 or TRBD2 (7 bases each). CDR1 MNHNY and CDR2 SVGAGI come from the germline V gene (reference sequence). V lost 2 bases and J 7 bases, leaving 14 bases between the germline ends. CDR3 length: 15 amino acids. CDR3 coding DNA: TGTGCCAGCAGTTACCCAGGGGGGGGTCTCGGGGAGCTGTTTTTT. Amino acids: CASSYPGGGLGELFF.

The chain combines TRBV28 with TRBJ1-5; 8 nucleotides agree with TRBD1. Losses at the gene ends were 4 bases for V and 6 bases for J; bases not matched to a gene: 8. The CDR3 is 15 amino acids. CDR1 MDHEN and CDR2 SYDVKM come from the germline V gene. The CDR3 coding sequence is TGTGCCAGCAGTTCTCTTACAGGGGGGGCTCAGCCCCAGCATTTT. Translating it yields CASSSLTGGAQPQHF. The complete variable domain, with remaining parts taken from reference TRBV28 and TRBJ1-5, reads DVKVTQSSRYLVKRTGEKVFLECVQDMDHENMFWYRQDPGLGLRLIYFSYDVKMKEKGDIPEGYSVSREKKERFSLILESASTNQTSMYLCASSSLTGGAQPQHFGDGTRLSIL.

The V and J genes are TRBV6-6 and TRBJ2-7; D is unclear. Trimming cost V 5 bases and J 3 bases, with 11 bases left between them. CDR1 MNHNY and CDR2 SVGAGI come from the germline V gene (reference sequence). The CDR3 is 13 amino acids. The CDR3 sequence is CASSTSRNYEQYV. CDR3 nucleotides: TGTGCCAGCAGTACCTCCAGGAACTACGAGCAGTACGTC.

This clonotype came up a few times. The chain uses TRBV5-1 and TRBJ1-1; D gene uncertain. The CDR3 runs to 15 residues. Germline values: CDR1 SGHRS, CDR2 YFSETQ. The germline V and J ends were trimmed by 4 bases and 1 base, with 14 bases remaining between them. CDR3 sequence reads: CASSLELPGNTEAFF. The CDR3 bases are TGCGCCAGCAGCCTTGAGTTGCCCGGGAACACTGAAGCTTTCTTT. The full variable domain, in which reference TRBV5-1 and TRBJ1-1 provide the parts outside the CDR3, is KAGVTQTPRYLIKTRGQQVTLSCSPISGHRSVSWYQQTPGQGLQFLFEYFSETQRNKGNFPGRFSGRQFSNSRSEMNVSTLELGDSALYLCASSLELPGNTEAFFGQGTRLTVV.

This clonotype has a handful of counts. This chain links TRBV7-9 with TRBJ1-6; the D gene is possibly TRBD1 (6 bases). CDR1 and CDR2 from the germline V gene are SEHNR and FQNEAQ (reference sequence). This CDR3 contains 20 residues. V shed 6 bases and J shed 5 bases, with 29 bases lying between them. CDR3 sequence reads: CASSFQLWGPDGRNNSPLHF. The CDR3 DNA reads as TGTGCCAGCAGTTTTCAGTTATGGGGGCCGGACGGACGGAATAATTCACCCCTCCACTTT.

This clonotype was counted only a few times. This rearrangement joins TRBV10-3 to TRBJ2-7; tentatively, D is TRBD1 (5 bases). Germline-derived CDR1 and CDR2 are ENHRY and SYGVKD. This CDR3 has 11 amino acids. Trimming shortened V by 8 bases and J by 5 bases, and 10 bases separated the two germline ends. The CDR3 reads CAIQGLHEQYF. CDR3 sequence (DNA): TGTGCCATCCAGGGTCTCCACGAGCAGTACTTC.

The chain employs TRBV20-1 and TRBJ1-5; 8 bases align to TRBD1. Looked up from germline, CDR1 is DFQATT and CDR2 is SNEGSKA (reference sequence). The length of the CDR3 is 18 residues. Unmatched junction bases numbered 16, after V lost 6 bases and J lost 0 bases. CDR3 DNA: TGCAGTGCCAGGGTCCGGGACAGGATTAATCATAGCAATCAGCCCCAGCATTTT. It is translated as CSARVRDRINHSNQPQHF.

The chain employs TRBV5-1 and TRBJ1-5, with 10 bases matching TRBD1. This CDR3 has 15 amino acids. The J segment lost 7 bases and the V segment lost 2 bases, leaving 6 bases of the junction unmatched. The germline V gene encodes CDR1 SGHRS and CDR2 YFSETQ. The CDR3 DNA reads TGCGCCAGCAGCTTCGAGACAGGGGGCCGGCAGCCCCAGCATTTT. Amino acid sequence: CASSFETGGRQPQHF.

In its sample, this clonotype was seen a few times. The CDR3, as DNA: TGCGCCAGCAGCTTCATGGGGAGGACCCAAGAGACCCAGTACTTC. It translates to CASSFMGRTQETQYF. The J gene is TRBJ2-5, the V gene TRBV5-1; possible D gene TRBD2, 6 bases. The ends were cut back, 2 bases at V and 1 base at J, with 12 bases in the middle. The CDR3 totals 15 residues. Per the germline V gene, CDR1 is SGHRS and CDR2 is YFSETQ.

The chain is built from TRBV6-5 and TRBJ1-3; a possible D gene is TRBD1 (6 bases). Trimming stripped 4 bases from V and 4 bases from J, with 8 bases between. This CDR3 has 13 amino acids. The germline gives CDR1 MNHEY, CDR2 SVGAGI. CDR3 amino acids: CASSSGVGNTIYF. CDR3 nucleotide sequence: TGTGCCAGCAGTTCAGGGGTCGGAAACACCATATATTTT.

This clonotype was seen a handful of times. This chain connects TRBV29-1 to TRBJ1-2; D perhaps matches TRBD1 (5 bases). The CDR3 loop spans 13 amino acids. CDR1 and CDR2 (germline): SQVTM, ANQGSEA. Trimming left V 5 bases short and J 8 bases short, with 18 bases between. The CDR3 DNA reads as TGCAGCGTTAACCGAGGGGCCCCGGAGGGCTACACCTTC. Translated, it gives CSVNRGAPEGYTF.

This sequence joins TRBV10-3 and TRBJ2-1; the D gene is possibly TRBD1 (6 bases). The length of the CDR3 is 14 residues. V was trimmed by 3 bases and J by 8 bases, leaving 14 bases between them. CDR1 and CDR2 (germline): ENHRY, SYGVKD. The CDR3 DNA is TGTGCCATCAGTGAACCCACAGGGTTCGATGAGCAGTTCTTC. Its protein product is CAISEPTGFDEQFF.

This chain joins TRBV7-9 and TRBJ2-5; unclear D gene. This CDR3 contains 17 residues. Trimming shortened V by 1 base and J by 0 bases, and 15 bases separated the two germline ends. Germline loops: CDR1 SEHNR, CDR2 FQNEAQ (reference sequence). CDR3 sequence: CASSLGRRPGDQETQYF. The CDR3 bases are TGTGCCAGCAGCTTAGGCCGGCGCCCAGGCGACCAAGAGACCCAGTACTTC.

The chain employs TRBV7-9 and TRBJ2-7; no clear D gene. Germline loops: CDR1 SEHNR, CDR2 FQNEAQ (reference sequence). This CDR3 has 14 residues. V lost 7 bases and J 1 base, leaving 14 bases between the germline ends. CDR3 amino acids: CASTKPGESYEQYV. The CDR3 coding sequence is TGTGCCAGCACTAAGCCGGGCGAGTCCTACGAGCAGTACGTC.

The rearrangement uses TRBV5-1 and TRBJ2-1; 7 bases fit TRBD2. Per the germline V gene, CDR1 is SGHRS and CDR2 is YFSETQ. V lost 4 bases to trimming and J lost 4 bases; unmatched junction nucleotides: 8. The CDR3 has 15 residues. DNA for the CDR3: TGCGCCAGCAGCCAGACGGGGGGACCTTACAATGAGCAGTTCTTC. Encoded protein: CASSQTGGPYNEQFF.

Ten or more counts support this clonotype. The J gene is TRBJ2-6, the V gene TRBV2; D is undetermined. The CDR3 has 15 residues. V was shortened by 2 bases and J by 2 bases, with 7 bases between the two germline ends. Germline V gene data show CDR1 as SNHLY and CDR2 as FYNNEI. CDR3 in amino acids: CASSESDAGANVLTF. CDR3 bases: TGTGCCAGCAGTGAATCGGACGCTGGGGCCAACGTCCTGACTTTC.

This clonotype was counted ten times or more. The chain employs TRBV9 and TRBJ1-1, with 8 bases matching TRBD1. Germline CDR1 reads SGDLS; CDR2 reads YYNGEE. The CDR3 is 15 residues long. Unmatched junction bases numbered 6, after V lost 4 bases and J lost 1 base. The CDR3 DNA reads TGTGCCAGCAGCTCCCCCGGACAGGGGAACACTGAAGCTTTCTTT. Encoded protein: CASSSPGQGNTEAFF.

This clonotype was observed once. The chain employs TRBV20-1 and TRBJ2-5, with a tentative D call TRBD2 (5 bases). Trimming removed 5 bases from V and 0 bases from J, with 16 bases in between. CDR3 length equals 15 residues. Germline CDR1 and CDR2: DFQATT and SNEGSKA (reference sequence). CDR3 sequence reads: CSADERLPYQETQYF. The CDR3 DNA is TGCAGTGCTGATGAGCGGCTACCGTACCAAGAGACCCAGTACTTC.

Many counts were recorded for this clonotype. The rearrangement links TRBV10-2 to TRBJ1-2, with a weak D call TRBD1 (6 bases). Trimming took 3 bases from V and 7 from J, leaving 12 bases between them. CDR1 and CDR2 (germline): WSHSY, SAAADI. CDR3 length equals 13 residues. CDR3 protein: CASSDTRGAGYTF. Here the CDR3 DNA reads TGCGCCAGCAGTGACACAAGGGGGGCTGGCTACACCTTC.

The genes are TRBV12-3 or TRBV12-4 and TRBJ2-5, with TRBD2 matching 11 bases. J gave up 4 bases and V 5 bases, and 6 bases lay outside the gene matches. This CDR3 has 15 amino acids. CDR3 protein: CASSLQLAGAETQYF. CDR3 DNA: TGTGCCAGCAGTCTCCAACTAGCGGGGGCAGAGACCCAGTACTTC.

This clonotype was seen a handful of times. V gene TRBV21-1 combines with J gene TRBJ2-7; the table's D call, TRBD1, was not checked against the DNA. TRBV21-1 is a pseudogene. The CDR3 totals 16 residues. CDR3 in DNA: TGTGCCAGCAGCAAAGATTCAAGGACAGCCGGCTACGAGCAGTACGTC. Protein sequence: CASSKDSRTAGYEQYV.

This clonotype was observed a single time. CDR3 sequence reads: CASSHPGQGTGNTIYF. CDR3 sequence (DNA): TGTGCCAGCAGCCACCCAGGACAGGGGACTGGAAACACCATATATTTT. The chain has TRBV3-1 and TRBJ1-3; 9 bases line up with TRBD1. Unmatched junction bases numbered 5, after V lost 3 bases and J lost 2 bases. Germline V lookup: CDR1 LGHDT, CDR2 YNNKEL (reference sequence). This CDR3 is built from 16 residues.

Note on this clonotype: The conserved phenylalanine or tryptophan normally closing the CDR3 is absent here, so this likely arose from a read error. The chain links TRBV2 to TRBJ2-3; no reliable D call. The CDR3 is made up of 11 amino acids. The V end was cut by 3 bases, the J end by 4 bases, with 2 bases between. Germline CDR1 and CDR2: SNHLY and FYNNEI. CDR3 loop: CASSDPDTQYC. CDR3 DNA: TGTGCCAGCAGTGACCCAGATACGCAGTATTGT.

This chain uses TRBV9 with TRBJ1-1; D is possibly TRBD1 (6 bases). Germline V gene lookup returns CDR1 SGDLS and CDR2 YYNGEE. Trimming took off 0 bases at V and 5 bases at J, with 17 bases between the two ends. This CDR3 spans 16 amino acids. The CDR3 is CASSVGLQGLWTEAFF. The DNA of the CDR3 is TGTGCCAGCAGCGTAGGTCTACAGGGTTTGTGGACTGAAGCTTTCTTT.

This clonotype has a handful of counts. The gene calls are TRBV4-1 and TRBJ2-6, with D perhaps TRBD1 or TRBD2 (5 bases each). V was trimmed by 0 bases and J by 0 bases, leaving 21 bases between them. Germline V gene data show CDR1 as MGHRA and CDR2 as YSYEKL. This CDR3 is built from 21 residues. For the CDR3, the DNA is TGCGCCAGCAGCCAAGAACACCATCGGGGCAGGACCCACTCTGGGGCCAACGTCCTGACTTTC. Amino acids: CASSQEHHRGRTHSGANVLTF.

This clonotype was seen ten or more times. The genes are TRBV5-1 and TRBJ2-3, with 9 bases aligning to TRBD2. J gave up 5 bases and V 4 bases, and 5 bases lay outside the gene matches. There are 14 residues in the CDR3. The germline gives CDR1 SGHRS, CDR2 YFSETQ. The CDR3 DNA sequence: TGCGCCAGCAGCGAAGCGGGGGGAGGAGATACGCAGTATTTT. Translating it yields CASSEAGGGDTQYF.

This chain links TRBV5-1 with TRBJ2-7; D might be TRBD2 (7 bases). The V gene's germline CDR1 is SGHRS and CDR2 YFSETQ. V was shortened by 2 bases and J by 6 bases, with 15 bases between the two germline ends. This CDR3 region has 14 residues. The CDR3 DNA sequence: TGCGCCAGCAGCTTAGAGACAGGCGGGGGCGAGCAGTACGTC. Translation gives CASSLETGGGEQYV.

The V gene is TRBV12-3 or TRBV12-4, the J gene TRBJ2-3, with 14 bases aligning to TRBD2. Losses at the gene ends were 10 bases for V and 6 bases for J; bases not matched to a gene: 6. The CDR3 is 14 amino acids. The CDR3 here is CATRLAGGPDTQYF. The CDR3 DNA reads TGTGCCACCCGACTAGCGGGGGGGCCGGATACGCAGTATTTT.